The 30 T cell receptor beta chains given below trace back to one sample, sequenced in a study of blood T cell repertoires in COVID-19. Data came from immunoSEQ multiplex PCR; TCRdb stores just in-frame clones and leaves some out. The sample carries just over 70,000 clones, around nine tenths recorded once. Sequencing was carried out using peripheral blood. These receptors all come from a human donor in a cohort sampled during active COVID-19.

The V call is TRBV7-9, the J call TRBJ1-1; possibly TRBD1 for D (6 bases). V was pared by 11 bases and J by 4 bases, with 14 bases between. This CDR3 spans 12 amino acids. Germline CDR1 and CDR2: SEHNR and FQNEAQ (reference sequence). The CDR3 DNA is TGTGCCCGACACAGGGTGGCCACTGAAGCTTTCTTT. It specifies CARHRVATEAFF.

The V gene is TRBV11-2, the J gene TRBJ2-7; 11 positions agree with TRBD2. V was pared by 2 bases and J by 1 base, with 7 bases of the junction left unmatched. The CDR3 is 17 residues long. Germline CDR1 SGHAT, CDR2 FQNNGV. CDR3 nucleotides: TGTGCCAGCAGCTTAATATCGACTAGCGGGGTATCCTACGAGCAGTACTTC. Translation gives CASSLISTSGVSYEQYF.

The CDR3 nucleotides read TGTGCCAGCAGCCAAGACAGGGCCCTCCGCGAGCAGTACTTC. Its translation: CASSQDRALREQYF. The rearrangement uses TRBV3-1 (or the pseudogene TRBV3-2) and TRBJ2-7; TRBD1 might be the D (5 bases). The CDR3 consists of 14 residues. CDR1 LGHDT and CDR2 YNNKEL come from the germline V gene (reference sequence). V dropped 0 bases and J dropped 6 bases, with 12 bases sitting between them.

This clone appeared once. The rearrangement uses TRBV7-9 and TRBJ2-5; a weak D match, TRBD1 (6 bases). Germline values: CDR1 SEHNR, CDR2 FQNEAQ (reference sequence). V shed 3 bases and J shed 2 bases, with 13 bases lying between them. This CDR3 spans 15 amino acids. As DNA, the CDR3 is TGTGCCAGCAGCTTGGGGTGGCAGGGGCAAGAGACCCAGTACTTC. Protein product: CASSLGWQGQETQYF.

The chain couples TRBV28 to TRBJ2-7; TRBD1 agrees at 9 bases. The CDR3 totals 17 residues. Germline V gene lookup returns CDR1 MDHEN and CDR2 SYDVKM. After removal of 8 bases from V and 2 bases from J, the junction contained 16 bases not matched to a gene. The CDR3 DNA reads TGTGCCAGCTCAACACCCCTCGGGACAGGGAGTCCCTACGAGCAGTACTTC. Translation: CASSTPLGTGSPYEQYF. Full variable domain (rest looked up from reference TRBV28 and TRBJ2-7): DVKVTQSSRYLVKRTGEKVFLECVQDMDHENMFWYRQDPGLGLRLIYFSYDVKMKEKGDIPEGYSVSREKKERFSLILESASTNQTSMYLCASSTPLGTGSPYEQYFGPGTRLTVT.

The chain joins TRBV27 to TRBJ1-5; D perhaps matches TRBD1 (5 bases). Germline CDR1 is MNHEY and CDR2 is SMNVEV (reference sequence). Deletions cut 1 base from V and 3 bases from J, with 10 bases between. This CDR3 has 15 amino acids. DNA for the CDR3: TGTGCCAGCAGTTTATACGGCAGGGTCAATCAGCCCCAGCATTTT. Encoded protein: CASSLYGRVNQPQHF.

This rearrangement joins TRBV3-1 (or the pseudogene TRBV3-2) to TRBJ2-7; TRBD2 matches at 8 bases. With 4 bases clipped from V and 4 bases from J, the junction kept 9 bases outside the gene matches. The germline gives CDR1 LGHDT, CDR2 YNNKEL (reference sequence). The CDR3 sequence is 15 residues long. This chain's CDR3 is CASSRSGGTTYEQYF. The CDR3 DNA is TGTGCCAGCAGCCGGAGCGGGGGAACTACTTACGAGCAGTACTTC.

The chain uses TRBV12-3 or TRBV12-4 and TRBJ2-7, with D possibly being TRBD1 (6 bases). CDR3 length: 13 residues. The germline V and J ends were trimmed by 4 bases and 2 bases, with 9 bases remaining between them. CDR3 nucleotides: TGTGCCAGCAGTTGGGACACAACCTACGAGCAGTACTTC. Translated, it gives CASSWDTTYEQYF.

This clone was detected only once. The J gene is TRBJ2-7, the V gene TRBV5-1; D not certain. Germline values: CDR1 SGHRS, CDR2 YFSETQ. The CDR3 has 16 residues. V was cut by 0 bases and J by 1 base, with 14 bases left in between. The CDR3: CASSLEGWASSYEQYF. In DNA, the CDR3 is TGCGCCAGCAGCTTGGAAGGCTGGGCAAGTTCCTACGAGCAGTACTTC.

The chain carries TRBV11-2 and TRBJ2-5; 12 bases are a match to TRBD2. From germline, CDR1 is SGHAT and CDR2 FQNNGV. V lost 5 bases, J lost 7 bases, and 17 bases stayed unmatched. The CDR3 totals 18 residues. CDR3 nucleotide sequence: TGTGCCAGCAGCCAATACCGCCTAGCGGGGGGGTCCAGAGGGACCCAGTACTTC. Its protein is CASSQYRLAGGSRGTQYF.

The V and J genes are TRBV9 and TRBJ2-7, with 10 bases aligning to TRBD1. This CDR3 spans 15 amino acids. Germline V gene lookup returns CDR1 SGDLS and CDR2 YYNGEE. V lost 4 bases, J lost 2 bases, and 6 bases stayed unmatched. The CDR3 DNA is TGTGCCAGCAGCCCTCGGACAGGGGGTCCCTACGAGCAGTACTTC. Translated, it gives CASSPRTGGPYEQYF.

The chain's CDR3 is CASSLPGQGNSPLHF. CDR3 coding DNA: TGTGCCAGCAGCTTGCCGGGACAGGGTAATTCACCCCTCCACTTT. V is TRBV5-5 and J is TRBJ1-6, with 9 bases fitting TRBD1. The CDR3 consists of 15 residues. The germline gives CDR1 SGHKS, CDR2 YYEKEE (reference sequence). V trimming: 1 base; J trimming: 6 bases; junction bases outside the gene matches: 2.

The chain has TRBV9 and TRBJ1-4; D possibly corresponds to TRBD1 (5 bases). The germline V gene has CDR1 SGDLS and CDR2 YYNGEE. The CDR3 has 16 residues. Between the trimmed V and J ends, which lost 3 bases and 0 bases, there was a span of 12 bases. The CDR3 loop is CASSAFSTATNEKLFF. CDR3 in DNA: TGTGCCAGCAGCGCTTTCTCGACAGCAACTAATGAAAAACTGTTTTTT.

V gene TRBV7-9 combines with J gene TRBJ2-7; D possibly corresponds to TRBD1 (6 bases). V was cut by 1 base and J by 2 bases, with 6 bases left in between. This CDR3 is built from 13 residues. Per the germline V gene, CDR1 is SEHNR and CDR2 is FQNEAQ (reference sequence). CDR3 amino acids: CASSLGDTYEQYF. The CDR3 DNA reads TGTGCCAGCAGCTTAGGGGACACCTACGAGCAGTACTTC.

This chain connects TRBV2 to TRBJ2-7; possibly TRBD2 for D (6 bases). Trimming left V 3 bases short and J 2 bases short, with 11 bases between. The CDR3 is 14 residues long. Germline CDR1 SNHLY, CDR2 FYNNEI. CDR3 protein: CASSEGLHTYEQYF. The CDR3 nucleotides are TGTGCCAGCAGTGAGGGACTTCATACCTACGAGCAGTACTTC.

The CDR3 nucleotides are TGTGCCAGCAGTTTAGACAGAAACTATGGCTACACCTTC. Translating it yields CASSLDRNYGYTF. V and J are TRBV27 and TRBJ1-2, with a tentative D call TRBD1 (5 bases). This CDR3 has 13 amino acids. Between the trimmed V and J ends, which lost 2 bases and 2 bases, there was a span of 6 bases. The germline V gene has CDR1 MNHEY and CDR2 SMNVEV (reference sequence).

V is TRBV7-2 and J is TRBJ2-7; the match to TRBD2 covers 7 bases. The V segment lost 2 bases and the J segment 2 bases; nucleotides outside the gene matches: 6. This CDR3 has 15 amino acids. CDR1 is SGHTA and CDR2 is FQGNSA in the germline V gene. The CDR3 DNA sequence: TGTGCCAGCAGCTTATGGGAGGGAGGTCCCTACGAGCAGTACTTC. Amino acid sequence: CASSLWEGGPYEQYF.

The V and J genes are TRBV19 and TRBJ2-2; D is uncertain. V was shortened by 2 bases and J by 0 bases, with 4 bases between the two germline ends. Germline V CDR1 and CDR2: LNHDA, SQIVND (reference sequence). The CDR3 runs 14 residues. Written as DNA, the CDR3 is TGTGCCAGTAGTATAAGCCCGAACACCGGGGAGCTGTTTTTT. Protein product: CASSISPNTGELFF. The whole variable domain, filled in from reference TRBV19 and TRBJ2-2, reads DGGITQSPKYLFRKEGQNVTLSCEQNLNHDAMYWYRQDPGQGLRLIYYSQIVNDFQKGDIAEGYSVSREKKESFPLTVTSAQKNPTAFYLCASSISPNTGELFFGEGSRLTVL.

This sequence joins TRBV5-1 and TRBJ1-2, with 11 bases that match TRBD1. After removal of 3 bases from V and 13 bases from J, the junction contained 5 bases not matched to a gene. Germline V gives CDR1 SGHRS, CDR2 YFSETQ. The CDR3 extends over 12 amino acids. The CDR3 DNA follows: TGCGCCAGCAGCTCGGGACAGGGGGTTGGCACCTTC. The encoded protein is CASSSGQGVGTF.

CDR3 sequence: CASRSAGETYEQYF. CDR3 DNA sequence: TGCGCCAGCAGATCCGCCGGTGAGACCTACGAGCAGTACTTC. V gene TRBV5-1 combines with J gene TRBJ2-7; D uncertain. V lost 5 bases and J lost 2, with 14 bases in between. CDR1 SGHRS and CDR2 YFSETQ come from the germline V gene. This CDR3 has 14 residues.

This chain joins TRBV20-1 and TRBJ2-7; D ambiguous. The CDR3 sequence is 11 residues long. The V gene's germline CDR1 is DFQATT and CDR2 SNEGSKA (reference sequence). The V end lost 0 bases, the J end lost 3 bases, and 3 bases lay between the germline ends. The CDR3 coding sequence is TGCAGTGCTAGAGACAGCTACGAGCAGTACTTC. Its protein product is CSARDSYEQYF.

This clone was seen just once. This rearrangement joins TRBV5-6 to TRBJ2-6; tentative D call: TRBD2 (6 bases). Trimming removed 4 bases at V and 0 bases at J, with 14 bases between. Looked up from germline, CDR1 is SGHDT and CDR2 is YYEEEE. The length of the CDR3 is 17 residues. CDR3 sequence: CASSHAGRVSGANVLTF. Here the CDR3 DNA reads TGTGCCAGCAGCCACGCGGGACGAGTCTCTGGGGCCAACGTCCTGACTTTC.

The V and J genes are TRBV9 and TRBJ2-3, with 12 positions matching TRBD2. CDR1 is SGDLS and CDR2 is YYNGEE in the germline V gene. With 3 bases clipped from V and 3 bases from J, the junction kept 5 bases outside the gene matches. This CDR3 has 16 residues. This CDR3 is CASSASSGGVTDTQYF. In nucleotides, the CDR3 is TGTGCCAGCAGCGCCTCTAGCGGGGGGGTTACAGATACGCAGTATTTT.

The chain recombines TRBV27 with TRBJ1-1; D gene uncertain. Germline loops: CDR1 MNHEY, CDR2 SMNVEV (reference sequence). CDR3 length equals 13 residues. Trimming pared 2 bases from V and 4 bases from J, leaving 8 bases between. As DNA, the CDR3 is TGTGCCAGCAGTTTAGGCGGCAGCACTGAAGCTTTCTTT. Protein sequence: CASSLGGSTEAFF.

The chain combines TRBV30 with TRBJ1-3; D possibly corresponds to TRBD1 (6 bases). The CDR3 sequence is 12 residues long. Trimming took off 3 bases at V and 8 bases at J, with 11 bases between the two ends. CDR1 and CDR2 from the germline V gene are GTSNPN and SVGIG (reference sequence). CDR3 sequence (DNA): TGTGCCTGGAGCGGAGGGGGGGACACCATATATTTT. As protein: CAWSGGGDTIYF.

The rearrangement uses TRBV5-4 and TRBJ1-1; D is undetermined. Per germline, CDR1 SGHNT and CDR2 YYREEE (reference sequence). Trimming removed 0 bases from V and 0 bases from J, with 15 bases in between. The CDR3 has 17 amino acids. The CDR3, as DNA: TGTGCCAGCAGCTTGGGCAGCGCAAGAGCACTGAACACTGAAGCTTTCTTT. Translating it yields CASSLGSARALNTEAFF.

The genes are TRBV19 and TRBJ1-2; D is unresolved. Germline V CDR1 and CDR2: LNHDA, SQIVND (reference sequence). Trimming stripped 5 bases from V and 1 base from J, with 14 bases between. The CDR3 consists of 15 residues. Written as DNA, the CDR3 is TGTGCCAGTAGTGCGGCAGTAGGCGGTAACTATGGCTACACCTTC. Residues: CASSAAVGGNYGYTF.

This clone was counted between two and nine times. The V and J genes are TRBV15 and TRBJ2-7; D is unresolved. The V end lost 5 bases, the J end lost 2 bases, and 7 bases lay between the germline ends. In germline, CDR1 is LNHNV, CDR2 YYDKDF (reference sequence). This CDR3 contains 12 residues. The chain's CDR3 is CATSGTPYEQYF. For the CDR3, the DNA is TGTGCCACCAGCGGCACCCCCTACGAGCAGTACTTC.

The rearrangement joins TRBV5-4 to TRBJ2-1; 7 bases are shared with TRBD1. V dropped 4 bases and J dropped 5; count of bases not matched to a gene: 6. Per the germline V gene, CDR1 is SGHNT and CDR2 is YYREEE (reference sequence). The CDR3 spans 14 residues. The CDR3 loop is CASSPGTAHNEQFF. CDR3 nucleotide sequence: TGTGCCAGCAGCCCCGGGACAGCCCACAATGAGCAGTTCTTC.

The V gene is TRBV11-2, the J gene TRBJ1-6, with D possibly matching TRBD1 (6 bases). Germline assignment: CDR1 SGHAT and CDR2 FQNNGV. The CDR3 length is 17 residues. Trimming shortened V by 1 base and J by 6 bases, and 16 bases separated the two germline ends. The CDR3 DNA is TGTGCCAGCAGCTTAGGGCCGCAGACAGGCACTAATTCACCCCTCCACTTT. Translation: CASSLGPQTGTNSPLHF.